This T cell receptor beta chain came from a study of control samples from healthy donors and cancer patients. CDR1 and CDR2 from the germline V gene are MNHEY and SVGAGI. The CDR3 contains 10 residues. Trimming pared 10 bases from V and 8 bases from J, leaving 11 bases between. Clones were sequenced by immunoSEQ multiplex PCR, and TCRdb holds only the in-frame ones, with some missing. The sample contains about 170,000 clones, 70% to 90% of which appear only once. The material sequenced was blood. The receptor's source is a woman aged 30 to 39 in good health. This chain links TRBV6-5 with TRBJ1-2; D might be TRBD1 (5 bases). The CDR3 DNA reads TGTGCCACCAGGGATGAGGGCTACACCTTC. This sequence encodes CATRDEGYTF.